This note documents a single T cell receptor (beta chain) sequence. Per the study methods: By means of reference gene primer amplification, nucleated cell counts were estimated. Here immunoSEQ multiplex PCR was the method, and the copy in TCRdb shows in-frame clones only, minus some. The V and J calls and the clone size are those of that table, but D and trimming were determined from the DNA. This sample carries about 230,000 clones, 81% of them seen once, and the ten largest clones take about 7.4%. These data belong to a study of blood T cell repertoires in COVID-19. Study overall: The United States, Italy and Spain were the sources of the acute and convalescent COVID-19 samples. T cells, B-cell-depleted T cells, or PBMCs provided the cDNA or gDNA that served as material.

Per the germline V gene, CDR1 is SGHNT and CDR2 is YENEEA. The ends lost 3 bases at V and 4 bases at J; junction bases unmatched: 7. This CDR3 contains 15 residues. The chain carries TRBV11-3 and TRBJ2-3; TRBD2 matches at 7 bases. What was sequenced was peripheral blood. This TCR was recovered from a woman of 80 years or more with acute or convalescent COVID-19. The CDR3 DNA is TGTGCCAGCAGCTTCGGCACGGGGAGGGCAGATACGCAGTATTTT. Translated: CASSFGTGRADTQYF.